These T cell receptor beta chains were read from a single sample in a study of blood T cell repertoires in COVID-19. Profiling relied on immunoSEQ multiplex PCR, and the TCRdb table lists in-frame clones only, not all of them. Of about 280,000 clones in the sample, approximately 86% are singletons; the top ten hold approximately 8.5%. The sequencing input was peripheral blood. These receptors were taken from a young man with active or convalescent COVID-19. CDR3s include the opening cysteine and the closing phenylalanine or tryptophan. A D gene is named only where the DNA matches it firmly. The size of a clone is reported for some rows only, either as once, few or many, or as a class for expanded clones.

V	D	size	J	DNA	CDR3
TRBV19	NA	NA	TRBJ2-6	TGTGCCAGTAGTATAGACGCAGCTGGGGCCAACGTCCTGACTTTC	CASSIDAAGANVLTF
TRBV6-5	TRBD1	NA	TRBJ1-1	TGTGCCAGCCAAGGGGTACAGGGGGTCACTGAAGCTTTCTTT	CASQGVQGVTEAFF
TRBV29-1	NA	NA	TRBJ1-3	TGCAGCGTTGAGGCATACCGAAACACCATATATTTT	CSVEAYRNTIYF
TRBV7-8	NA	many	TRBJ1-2	TGTGCCAGCAGCAAGCGTGAGAGGCTTAACTATGGCTACACCTTC	CASSKRERLNYGYTF
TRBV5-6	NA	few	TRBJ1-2	TGTGCCAGCAGCATACTCGGCTATGGCTACACCTTC	CASSILGYGYTF
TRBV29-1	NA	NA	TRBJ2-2	TGCAGCGTTGAAGTAGGGGGTCTGGGGACTACTGAGCTCAACACCGGGGAGCTGTTTTTT	CSVEVGGLGTTELNTGELFF
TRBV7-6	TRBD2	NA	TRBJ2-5	TGTGCCAGCAGCTCCTCGGGTAGCGGGGGGGCCAGGGGAGAGACCCAGTACTTC	CASSSSGSGGARGETQYF
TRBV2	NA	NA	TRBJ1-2	TGTGCCAGCAGTGAAATACAGGGCTTAGACTATGGCTACACCTTC	CASSEIQGLDYGYTF
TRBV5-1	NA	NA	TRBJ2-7	TGCGCCAGCAGCTTGGTAACAGGCTACGAGCAGTACTTC	CASSLVTGYEQYF
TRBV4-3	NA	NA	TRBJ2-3	TGCGCCAGCAGCCAATCGGCGACAGGAGGTAGCACAGATACGCAGTATTTT	CASSQSATGGSTDTQYF
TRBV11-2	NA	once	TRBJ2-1	TGTGCCAGCAGCTTCTCGGGGGGCAAAAACAATGAGCAGTTCTTC	CASSFSGGKNNEQFF
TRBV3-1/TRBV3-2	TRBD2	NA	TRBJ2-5	TGTGCCAGCAGCCAACTAGCGGGGCTACAAGAGACCCAGTACTTC	CASSQLAGLQETQYF